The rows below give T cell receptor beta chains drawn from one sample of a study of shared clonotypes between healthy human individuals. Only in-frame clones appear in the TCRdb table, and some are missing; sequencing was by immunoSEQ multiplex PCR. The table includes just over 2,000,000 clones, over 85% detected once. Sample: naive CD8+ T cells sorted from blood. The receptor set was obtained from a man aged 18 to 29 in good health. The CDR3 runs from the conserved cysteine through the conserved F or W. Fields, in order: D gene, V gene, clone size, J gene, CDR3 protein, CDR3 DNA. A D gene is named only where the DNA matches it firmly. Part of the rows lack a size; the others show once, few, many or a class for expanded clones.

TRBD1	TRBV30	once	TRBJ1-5	CAWGEGTASNQPQHF	TGTGCCTGGGGAGAAGGGACAGCTAGCAATCAGCCCCAGCATTTT
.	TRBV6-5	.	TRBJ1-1	CASSYSPGSTEAFF	TGTGCCAGCAGTTACTCGCCAGGATCAACTGAAGCTTTCTTT
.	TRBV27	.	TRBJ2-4	CASSFSGTSGDIQYF	TGTGCCAGCAGTTTCTCCGGGACATCTGGAGACATTCAGTACTTC
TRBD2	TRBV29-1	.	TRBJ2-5	CSWQSAGGPGTTQETQYF	TGCAGCTGGCAGTCGGCGGGAGGGCCCGGTACCACCCAAGAGACCCAGTACTTC
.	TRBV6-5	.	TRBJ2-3	CASRPLPGRTDTQYF	TGTGCCAGCAGACCTTTACCGGGCCGCACAGATACGCAGTATTTT
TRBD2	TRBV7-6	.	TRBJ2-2	CASSPRGLVAGDETGELFF	TGTGCCAGCAGCCCCCGCGGGTTGGTAGCGGGAGACGAGACCGGGGAGCTGTTTTTT
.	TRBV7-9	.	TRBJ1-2	CASSYPGKGYTF	TGTGCCAGCAGCTACCCAGGGAAAGGCTACACCTTC
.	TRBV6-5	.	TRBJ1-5	CASSPQFANQPQHF	TGTGCCAGCAGTCCTCAGTTCGCCAATCAGCCCCAGCATTTT
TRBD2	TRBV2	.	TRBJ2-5	CASSESGGEGLETQYF	TGTGCCAGCAGTGAATCCGGGGGGGAGGGCCTGGAGACCCAGTACTTC
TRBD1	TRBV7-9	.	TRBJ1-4	CASSRGLRTGNEKLFF	TGTGCCAGCAGTCGCGGACTCCGGACAGGGAATGAAAAACTGTTTTTT
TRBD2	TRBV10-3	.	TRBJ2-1	CAISESASGVYNEQFF	TGTGCCATCAGTGAGTCCGCTAGCGGGGTGTACAATGAGCAGTTCTTC
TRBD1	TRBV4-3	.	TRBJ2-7	CASSQDETGGGYEQYF	TGCGCCAGCAGCCAAGATGAGACAGGGGGCGGGTACGAGCAGTACTTC
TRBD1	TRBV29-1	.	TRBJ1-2	CSVEQRTGATYGYTF	TGCAGCGTTGAACAGAGGACAGGGGCTACCTATGGCTACACCTTC
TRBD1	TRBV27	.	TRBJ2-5	CASSPGTEPGTQYF	TGTGCCAGCAGTCCGGGGACAGAGCCGGGGACCCAGTACTTC
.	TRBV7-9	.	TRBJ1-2	CASSYLVDTTHYGYTF	TGTGCCAGCAGCTACTTAGTCGACACCACACACTATGGCTACACCTTC
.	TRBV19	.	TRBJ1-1	CASSRAVNTEAFF	TGTGCCAGCTCTAGGGCAGTGAACACTGAAGCTTTCTTT
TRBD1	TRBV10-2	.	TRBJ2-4	CASSESGQILAKNIQYF	TGCGCCAGCAGTGAGTCGGGACAGATTTTAGCCAAAAACATTCAGTACTTC
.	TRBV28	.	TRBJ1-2	CASSPTLNYGYTF	TGTGCCAGCAGTCCGACACTGAACTATGGCTACACCTTC